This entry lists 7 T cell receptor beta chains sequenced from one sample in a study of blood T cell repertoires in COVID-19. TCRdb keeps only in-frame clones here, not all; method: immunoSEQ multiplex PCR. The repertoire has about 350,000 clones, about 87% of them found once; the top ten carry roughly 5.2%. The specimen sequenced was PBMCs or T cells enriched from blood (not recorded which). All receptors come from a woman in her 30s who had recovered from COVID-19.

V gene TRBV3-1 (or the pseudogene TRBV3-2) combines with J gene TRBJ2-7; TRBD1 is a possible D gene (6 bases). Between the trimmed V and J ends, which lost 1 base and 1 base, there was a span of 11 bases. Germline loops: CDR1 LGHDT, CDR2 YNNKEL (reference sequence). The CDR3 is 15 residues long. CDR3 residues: CASSQGTVESYEQYF. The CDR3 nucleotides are TGTGCCAGCAGCCAAGGGACAGTTGAGTCCTACGAGCAGTACTTC.

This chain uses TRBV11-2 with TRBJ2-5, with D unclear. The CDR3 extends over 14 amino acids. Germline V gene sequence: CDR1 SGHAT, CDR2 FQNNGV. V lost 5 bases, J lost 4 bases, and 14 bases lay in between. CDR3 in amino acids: CASSLSIEVETQYF. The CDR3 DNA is TGTGCCAGCAGCCTTTCGATCGAGGTAGAGACCCAGTACTTC.

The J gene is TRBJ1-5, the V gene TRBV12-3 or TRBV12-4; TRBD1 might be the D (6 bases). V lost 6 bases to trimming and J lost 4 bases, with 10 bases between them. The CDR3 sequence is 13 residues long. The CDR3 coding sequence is TGTGCCAGCAGCTCGACAGGAAATCAGCCCCAGCATTTT. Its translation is CASSSTGNQPQHF.

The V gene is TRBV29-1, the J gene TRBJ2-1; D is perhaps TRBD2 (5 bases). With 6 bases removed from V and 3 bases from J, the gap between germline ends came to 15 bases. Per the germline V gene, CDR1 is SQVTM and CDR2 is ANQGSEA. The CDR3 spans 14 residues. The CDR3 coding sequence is TGCAGCGTCCGGCGGGCTAGCATCTACAATGAGCAGTTCTTC. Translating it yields CSVRRASIYNEQFF.

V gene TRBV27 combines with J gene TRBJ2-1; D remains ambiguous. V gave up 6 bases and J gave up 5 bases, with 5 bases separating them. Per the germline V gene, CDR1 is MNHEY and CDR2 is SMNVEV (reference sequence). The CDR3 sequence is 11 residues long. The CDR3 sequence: CASSYHNEQFF. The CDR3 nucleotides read TGTGCCAGCAGCTACCACAATGAGCAGTTCTTC.

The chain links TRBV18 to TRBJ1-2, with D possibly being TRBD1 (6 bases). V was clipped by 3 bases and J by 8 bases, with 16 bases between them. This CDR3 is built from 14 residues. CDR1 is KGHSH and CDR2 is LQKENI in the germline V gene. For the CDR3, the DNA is TGTGCCAGCTCACCCCGACAGGAGCGAGCGGGCTACACCTTC. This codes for CASSPRQERAGYTF.

This CDR3 reads CASSDTRSQPQHF. The CDR3 DNA reads as TGTGCCAGTAGTGACACCAGGTCCCAGCCCCAGCATTTT. The gene calls are TRBV19 and TRBJ1-5, with D unresolved. Germline CDR1 is LNHDA and CDR2 is SQIVND (reference sequence). V was clipped by 5 bases and J by 7 bases, with 12 bases between them. The CDR3 runs 13 residues. The full variable domain, rest sourced from reference TRBV19 and TRBJ1-5, is DGGITQSPKYLFRKEGQNVTLSCEQNLNHDAMYWYRQDPGQGLRLIYYSQIVNDFQKGDIAEGYSVSREKKESFPLTVTSAQKNPTAFYLCASSDTRSQPQHFGDGTRLSIL.